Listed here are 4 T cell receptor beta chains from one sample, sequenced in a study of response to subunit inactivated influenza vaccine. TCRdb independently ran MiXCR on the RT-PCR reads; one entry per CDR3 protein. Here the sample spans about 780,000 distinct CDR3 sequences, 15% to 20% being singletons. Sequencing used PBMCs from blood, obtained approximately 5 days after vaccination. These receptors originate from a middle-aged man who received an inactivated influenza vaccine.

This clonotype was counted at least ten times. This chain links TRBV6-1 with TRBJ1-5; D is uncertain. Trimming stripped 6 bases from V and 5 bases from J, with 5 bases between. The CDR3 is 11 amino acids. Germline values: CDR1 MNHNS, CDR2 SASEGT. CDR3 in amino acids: CASSEDQPQHF. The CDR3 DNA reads TGTGCCAGCAGCGAGGATCAGCCCCAGCATTTT.

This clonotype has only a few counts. CDR3 nucleotides: TGCAGTGCTCCCAGGACTAGGTTTCAAGTTACGCAGTATTTT. It encodes CSAPRTRFQVTQYF. The rearrangement links TRBV20-1 to TRBJ2-3, with TRBD2 matching 7 bases. The length of the CDR3 is 14 residues. Germline-derived CDR1 and CDR2 are DFQATT and SNEGSKA (reference sequence). The J segment lost 8 bases and the V segment lost 5 bases, leaving 13 bases of the junction unmatched.

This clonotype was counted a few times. This CDR3 reads CASSSAGYSNGYTF. In nucleotides, the CDR3 is TGTGCCAGCAGTTCAGCGGGCTATTCAAATGGCTACACCTTC. The chain joins TRBV12-3 or TRBV12-4 to TRBJ1-2; D ambiguous. Trimming took 4 bases from V and 6 from J, leaving 15 bases between them. CDR3 size: 14 residues.

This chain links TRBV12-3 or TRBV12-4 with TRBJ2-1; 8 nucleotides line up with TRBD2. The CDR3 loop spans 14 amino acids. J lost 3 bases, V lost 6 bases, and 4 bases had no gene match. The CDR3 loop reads CASRSGTSYNEQFF. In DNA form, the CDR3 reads TGTGCCAGCAGGTCCGGGACTAGCTACAATGAGCAGTTCTTC.